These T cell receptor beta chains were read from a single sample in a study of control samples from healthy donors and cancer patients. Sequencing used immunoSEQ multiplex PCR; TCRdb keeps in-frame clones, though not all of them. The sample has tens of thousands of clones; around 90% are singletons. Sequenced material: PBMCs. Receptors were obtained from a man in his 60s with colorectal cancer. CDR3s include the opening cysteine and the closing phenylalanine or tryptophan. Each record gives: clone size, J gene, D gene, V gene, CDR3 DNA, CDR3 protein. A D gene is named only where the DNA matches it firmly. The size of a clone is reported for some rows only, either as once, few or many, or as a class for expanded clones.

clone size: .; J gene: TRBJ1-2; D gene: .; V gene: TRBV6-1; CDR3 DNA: TGTGCCAGCAGTGAATCACAGGGAGGGGTCTATGGCTACACCTTC; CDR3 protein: CASSESQGGVYGYTF
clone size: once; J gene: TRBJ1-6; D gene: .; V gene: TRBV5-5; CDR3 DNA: TGTGCCAGCAGCTCCCCGTGGGGGGGCGCATATAATTCACCCCTCCACTTT; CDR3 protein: CASSSPWGGAYNSPLHF
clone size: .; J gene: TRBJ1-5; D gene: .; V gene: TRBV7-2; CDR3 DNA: TGTGCCAGCAGCTCCCAAGGCTGGGGATATCAGCCCCAGCATTTT; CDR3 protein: CASSSQGWGYQPQHF
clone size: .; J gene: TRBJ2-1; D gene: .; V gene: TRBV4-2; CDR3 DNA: TGTGCCAGCAGCCAGGCCCCTCAGGGCTCCTACAATGAGCAGTTCTTC; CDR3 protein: CASSQAPQGSYNEQFF
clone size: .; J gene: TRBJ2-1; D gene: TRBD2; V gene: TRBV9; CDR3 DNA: TGTGCCAGCAGCGTAACCGGGGGGGCGTACAATGAGCAGTTCTTC; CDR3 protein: CASSVTGGAYNEQFF
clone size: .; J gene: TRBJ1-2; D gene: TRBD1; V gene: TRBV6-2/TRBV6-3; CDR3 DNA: TGTGCCAGCAGTAAGAACAGGGGGTCGGGCTATGGCTACACCTTC; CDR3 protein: CASSKNRGSGYGYTF
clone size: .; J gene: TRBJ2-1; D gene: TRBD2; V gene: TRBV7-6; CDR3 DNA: TGTGCCAGCAGCCCCGGGGCGGGGGGATACAATGAGCAGTTCTTC; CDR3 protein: CASSPGAGGYNEQFF
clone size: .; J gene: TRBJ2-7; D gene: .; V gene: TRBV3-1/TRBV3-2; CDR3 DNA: TGTGCCAGCAGCCAATCGGGCGGCTACGAGCAGTACTTC; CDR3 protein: CASSQSGGYEQYF
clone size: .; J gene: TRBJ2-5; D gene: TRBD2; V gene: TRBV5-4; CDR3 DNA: TGTGCCAGCAGCTTGGGACTAGCGGGGACTGAGACCCAGTACTTC; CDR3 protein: CASSLGLAGTETQYF
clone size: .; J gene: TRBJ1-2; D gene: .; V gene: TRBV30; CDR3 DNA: TGTGCCTGGAAGCGGCGGGGAGGTGGCTACACCTTC; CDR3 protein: CAWKRRGGGYTF
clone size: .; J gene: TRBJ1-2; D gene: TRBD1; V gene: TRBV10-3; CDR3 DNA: TGTGCCATCAGTAAACAGGGGGTGGATGGCTACACCTTC; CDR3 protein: CAISKQGVDGYTF
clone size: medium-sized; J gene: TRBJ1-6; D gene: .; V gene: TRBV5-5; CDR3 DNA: TGTGCCAGCAGCTTGGGACCCGTGGGGTATTCACCCCTCCACTTT; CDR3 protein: CASSLGPVGYSPLHF
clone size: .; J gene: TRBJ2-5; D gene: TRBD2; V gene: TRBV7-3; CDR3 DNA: TGTGCCAGCAGCCCTTCGCGGGGGGGTGAGACCCAGTACTTC; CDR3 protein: CASSPSRGGETQYF
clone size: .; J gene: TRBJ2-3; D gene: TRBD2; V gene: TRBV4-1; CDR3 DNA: TGCGCCAGCAGTCTAAGCGGGGGTGGGGCAGATACGCAGTATTTT; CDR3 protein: CASSLSGGGADTQYF
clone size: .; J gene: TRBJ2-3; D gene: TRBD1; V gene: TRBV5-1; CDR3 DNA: TGCGCCAGCAGCTTGGACAGGGGGACAGATACGCAGTATTTT; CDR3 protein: CASSLDRGTDTQYF
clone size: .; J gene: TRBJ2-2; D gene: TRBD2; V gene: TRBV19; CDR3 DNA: TGTGCCAGTAGTCCCGGACTAGCGGGGGGGCAAGGCACCGGGGAGCTGTTTTTT; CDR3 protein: CASSPGLAGGQGTGELFF
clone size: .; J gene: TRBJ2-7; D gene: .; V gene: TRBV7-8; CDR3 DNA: TGTGCCAGCAGCTTGAGATCCTACGAGCAGTACTTC; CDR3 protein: CASSLRSYEQYF
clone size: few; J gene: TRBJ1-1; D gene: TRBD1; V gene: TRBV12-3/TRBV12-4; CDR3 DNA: TGTGCCAGCAGTGCGACAGGGTCTGAAGCTTTCTTT; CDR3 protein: CASSATGSEAFF
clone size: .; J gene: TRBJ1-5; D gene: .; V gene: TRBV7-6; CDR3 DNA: TGTGCCAGCAGCCTTCGGCCTTTTGGCAATCAGCCCCAGCATTTT; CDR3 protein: CASSLRPFGNQPQHF
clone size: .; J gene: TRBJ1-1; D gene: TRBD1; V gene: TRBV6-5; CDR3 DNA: TGTGCCAGCTCCCTACAGGGGACCACTGAAGCTTTCTTT; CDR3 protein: CASSLQGTTEAFF
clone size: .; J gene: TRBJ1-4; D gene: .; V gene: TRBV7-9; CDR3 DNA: TGTGCCAGCAGCTTACTCTCTGGGCAGGGGAATGAAAAACTGTTTTTT; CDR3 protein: CASSLLSGQGNEKLFF
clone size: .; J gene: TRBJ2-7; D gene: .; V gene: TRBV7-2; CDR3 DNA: TGTGCCAGCAGCGCACAGGGTCCCTACGAGCAGTACTTC; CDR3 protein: CASSAQGPYEQYF
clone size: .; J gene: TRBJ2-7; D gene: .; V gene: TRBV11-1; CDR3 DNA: TGTGCCAGCAGCGATTTGGGGACGGCTGCCTACGAGCAGTACTTC; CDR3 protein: CASSDLGTAAYEQYF
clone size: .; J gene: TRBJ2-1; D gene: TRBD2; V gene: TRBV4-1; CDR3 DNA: TGCGCCAGCAGCCAAACCCAGGCGTTTCGGGGGGGTGAGCAGTTCTTC; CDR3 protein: CASSQTQAFRGGEQFF
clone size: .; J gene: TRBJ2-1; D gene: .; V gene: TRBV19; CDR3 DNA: TGTGCCAGTAGTATAGGGTGGCGGGGGCGGAGCTCCTACAATGAGCAGTTCTTC; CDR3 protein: CASSIGWRGRSSYNEQFF
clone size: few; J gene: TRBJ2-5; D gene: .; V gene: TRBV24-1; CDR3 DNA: TGTGCCACCAGTGACGCAATAGCCGAGACCCAGTACTTC; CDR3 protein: CATSDAIAETQYF
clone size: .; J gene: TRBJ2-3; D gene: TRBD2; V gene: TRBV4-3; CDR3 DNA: TGCGCCAGCAGCCAGGGAGGACTAGCGGGGGGTGGGGCAGATACGCAGTATTTT; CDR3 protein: CASSQGGLAGGGADTQYF
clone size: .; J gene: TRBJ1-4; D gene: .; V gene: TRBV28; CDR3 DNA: TGTGCCTCCCAGGGCCTCAGTGAAAAACTGTTTTTT; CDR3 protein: CASQGLSEKLFF
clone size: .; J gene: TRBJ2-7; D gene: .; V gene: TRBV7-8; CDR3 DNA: TGTGCCAGCAGTTACCGGGGAGGCGAGCAGTACTTC; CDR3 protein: CASSYRGGEQYF
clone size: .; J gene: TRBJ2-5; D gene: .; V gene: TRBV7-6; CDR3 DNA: TGTGCCAGCAGCTCCAGACAGCAAGAGACCCAGTACTTC; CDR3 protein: CASSSRQQETQYF
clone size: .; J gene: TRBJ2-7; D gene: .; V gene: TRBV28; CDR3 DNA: TGTGCCAGCAGTTCGCGACTCTACGAGCAGTACTTC; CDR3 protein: CASSSRLYEQYF
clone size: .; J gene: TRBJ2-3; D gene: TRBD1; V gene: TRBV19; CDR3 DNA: TGTGCCACTGGACAGGGGGCCCTCACAGATACGCAGTATTTT; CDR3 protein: CATGQGALTDTQYF
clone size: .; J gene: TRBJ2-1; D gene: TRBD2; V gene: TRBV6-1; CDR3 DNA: TGTGCCAGCAGTGAAGGACTAGCGGGGGAGGATGAGCAGTTCTTC; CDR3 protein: CASSEGLAGEDEQFF
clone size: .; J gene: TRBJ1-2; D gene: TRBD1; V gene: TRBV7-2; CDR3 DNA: TGTGCCAGCAGCTTAGGGAACAGGGGTGGGTATGGCTACACCTTC; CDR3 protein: CASSLGNRGGYGYTF
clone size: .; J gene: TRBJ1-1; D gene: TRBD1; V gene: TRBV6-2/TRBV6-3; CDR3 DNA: TGTGCCAGCAGTCCATACAGGGGGATCGCTGAAGCTTTCTTT; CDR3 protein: CASSPYRGIAEAFF
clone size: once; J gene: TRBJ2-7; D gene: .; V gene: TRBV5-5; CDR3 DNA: TGTGCCAGCAGCCATGAGGTGACAGTTCCCATCTACGAGCAGTACTTC; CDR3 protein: CASSHEVTVPIYEQYF
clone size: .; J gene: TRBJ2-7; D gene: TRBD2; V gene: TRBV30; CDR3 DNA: TGTGCCTGGAGTAAGGGAGAGCGGGGCCGAACCTACGAGCAGTACTTC; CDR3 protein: CAWSKGERGRTYEQYF
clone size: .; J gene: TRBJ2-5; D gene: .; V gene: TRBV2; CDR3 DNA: TGTGCCAGCAGTGGGGGCGGGGAGACCCAGTACTTC; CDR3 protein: CASSGGGETQYF
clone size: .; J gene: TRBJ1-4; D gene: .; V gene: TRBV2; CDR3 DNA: TGTGCCAGCAGTGATGGGGGAGCAACTAATGAAAAACTGTTTTTT; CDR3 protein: CASSDGGATNEKLFF
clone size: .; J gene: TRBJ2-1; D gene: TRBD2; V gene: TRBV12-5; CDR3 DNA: TGTGCTAGTGGTTCTCCGACTAGCGGGCCAGTCGATGAGCAGTTCTTC; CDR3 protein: CASGSPTSGPVDEQFF
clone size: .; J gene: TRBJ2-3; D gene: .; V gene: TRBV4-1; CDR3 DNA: TGCGCCAGCCAAGAGAGGGGGGGTACAGATACGCAGTATTTT; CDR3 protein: CASQERGGTDTQYF
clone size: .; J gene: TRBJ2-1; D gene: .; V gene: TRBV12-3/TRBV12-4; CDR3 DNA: TGTGCCAGCAGTCAAGGGGGGGGTGAGCAGTTCTTC; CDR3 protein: CASSQGGGEQFF
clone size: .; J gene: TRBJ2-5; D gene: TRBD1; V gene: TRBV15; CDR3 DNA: TGTGCCACTTTAACTACGGCGGACAGGGGCCGAGAGACCCAGTACTTC; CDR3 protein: CATLTTADRGRETQYF
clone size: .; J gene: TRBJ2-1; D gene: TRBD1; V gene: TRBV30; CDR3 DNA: TGTGCCTGGAGTTCAGGGGGCTGGAATGAGCAGTTCTTC; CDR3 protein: CAWSSGGWNEQFF
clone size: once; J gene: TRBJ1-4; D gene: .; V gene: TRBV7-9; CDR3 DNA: TGTGCCAGCAGCTTAGCCCCCACGGGAGCTAATGAAAAACTGTTTTTT; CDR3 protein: CASSLAPTGANEKLFF
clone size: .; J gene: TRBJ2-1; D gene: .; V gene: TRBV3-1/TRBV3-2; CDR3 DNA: TGTGCCAGCAGCCAAGGTCCCGGGACACCTTCCTACAATGAGCAGTTCTTC; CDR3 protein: CASSQGPGTPSYNEQFF
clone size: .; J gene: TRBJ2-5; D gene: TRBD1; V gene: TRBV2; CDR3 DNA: TGTGCCAGCAGTGAAGCGCTTCGGACAGGCCTCAGGGAGACCCAGTACTTC; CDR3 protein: CASSEALRTGLRETQYF
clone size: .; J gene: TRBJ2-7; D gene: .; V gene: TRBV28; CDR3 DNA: TGTGCCAGCAGTTTGTATTTCGGGGCGTCCTACGAGCAGTACTTC; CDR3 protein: CASSLYFGASYEQYF
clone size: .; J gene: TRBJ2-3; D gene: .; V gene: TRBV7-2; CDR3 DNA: TGTGCCAGCAGCTACTCTAGCGCCGATACGCAGTATTTT; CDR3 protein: CASSYSSADTQYF
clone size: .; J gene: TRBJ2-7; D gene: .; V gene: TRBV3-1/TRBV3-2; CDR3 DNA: TGTGCCAGCAGCCAAGGGGCGGCAATTTGGTTCAACGAGCAGTACTTC; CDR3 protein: CASSQGAAIWFNEQYF
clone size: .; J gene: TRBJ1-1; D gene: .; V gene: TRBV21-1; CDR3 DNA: TGTGCCAGCAGACCCAAGGGGGGGACAGGGCGAACTGAAGCTTTCTTT; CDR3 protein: CASRPKGGTGRTEAFF
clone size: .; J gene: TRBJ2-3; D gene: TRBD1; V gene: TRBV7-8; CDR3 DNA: TGTGCCAGCAGCTTGGACAGGGGCTCCACAGATACGCAGTATTTT; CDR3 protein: CASSLDRGSTDTQYF
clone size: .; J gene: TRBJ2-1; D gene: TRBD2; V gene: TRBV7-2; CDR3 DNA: TGTGCCAGCAGCACTAGCGGGGCTAGGTACAATGAGCAGTTCTTC; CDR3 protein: CASSTSGARYNEQFF
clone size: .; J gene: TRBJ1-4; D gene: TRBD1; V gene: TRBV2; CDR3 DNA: TGTGCCAGCACCAGACAGGGATCAACTAATGAAAAACTGTTTTTT; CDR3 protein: CASTRQGSTNEKLFF
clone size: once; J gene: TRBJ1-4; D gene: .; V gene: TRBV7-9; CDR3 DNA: TGTGCCAGCAGCTACAGGGTCTTGGACAGTAATGAAAAACTGTTTTTT; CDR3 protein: CASSYRVLDSNEKLFF
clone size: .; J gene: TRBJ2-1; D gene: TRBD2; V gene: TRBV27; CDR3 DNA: TGTGCCAGCAGTTCCCTAGCGGGGGGGCGGAATGAGCAGTTCTTC; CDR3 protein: CASSSLAGGRNEQFF
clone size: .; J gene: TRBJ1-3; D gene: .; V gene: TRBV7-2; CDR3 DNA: TGTGCCAGCAGCTTGGTGGGGGCGCTTAGAAACACCATATATTTT; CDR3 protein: CASSLVGALRNTIYF
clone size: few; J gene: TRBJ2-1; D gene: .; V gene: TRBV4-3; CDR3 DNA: TGCGCCAGCAGCCAAGCTAGCGCCAATCAGTATGAGCAGTTCTTC; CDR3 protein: CASSQASANQYEQFF